What follows are 15 T cell receptor beta chains derived from one specimen sequenced in a study of blood T cell repertoires in COVID-19. Clones were read by immunoSEQ multiplex PCR, and TCRdb kept only the in-frame ones, dropping some. The sample yields 95,000 to 150,000 clones, over 75% seen once. Sequenced input: peripheral blood. These receptors all come from a man in his 60s with active or convalescent COVID-19.

V is TRBV3-1 (or the pseudogene TRBV3-2) and J is TRBJ2-1; D unresolved. V shed 3 bases and J shed 8 bases, with 8 bases lying between them. The CDR3 totals 12 residues. CDR1 is LGHDT and CDR2 is YNNKEL in the germline V gene (reference sequence). CDR3 in amino acids: CASSHEAYEQFF. CDR3 sequence (DNA): TGTGCCAGCAGCCATGAGGCATATGAGCAGTTCTTC.

V is TRBV20-1 and J is TRBJ1-1; D is unresolved. Germline V gene data show CDR1 as DFQATT and CDR2 as SNEGSKA (reference sequence). V was clipped by 0 bases and J by 8 bases, with 7 bases between them. The length of the CDR3 is 11 residues. The chain's CDR3 is CSARDGREAFF. CDR3 nucleotides: TGCAGTGCTAGAGACGGTCGGGAAGCTTTCTTT.

This clone appeared a single time. V and J are TRBV28 and TRBJ1-2; TRBD1 matches at 8 bases. The V gene end was trimmed by 5 bases and the J gene end by 4 bases; junction bases not matched to a gene: 9. The CDR3 contains 15 residues. CDR1 and CDR2 (germline): MDHEN, SYDVKM. The CDR3 loop is CASSLRDRSSYGYTF. The CDR3 DNA sequence: TGTGCCAGCAGTCTCAGGGACAGGAGCAGCTATGGCTACACCTTC.

The rearrangement links TRBV6-2 or TRBV6-3 to TRBJ2-5, with 10 bases fitting TRBD2. This CDR3 comprises 19 residues. Germline CDR1 MNHEY, CDR2 SVGEGT. Trimming took 5 bases from V and 5 from J; bases not matched to a gene: 20. The CDR3 spells CASSPLGLAGVSVWETQYF. CDR3 sequence (DNA): TGTGCCAGCAGTCCCCTCGGGCTAGCGGGAGTGTCGGTTTGGGAGACCCAGTACTTC.

The sample holds one count of this clone. J is TRBJ2-3 and V is TRBV28; 12 bases match TRBD2. The CDR3 is 16 amino acids. The J segment lost 0 bases and the V segment lost 6 bases, leaving 4 bases of the junction unmatched. Germline loops: CDR1 MDHEN, CDR2 SYDVKM. The CDR3: CASSRTSGMSTDTQYF. CDR3 nucleotide sequence: TGTGCCAGCAGCCGGACTAGCGGGATGAGCACAGATACGCAGTATTTT.

This clone was seen once. This chain connects TRBV27 to TRBJ2-5, with TRBD2 as a possible D gene (5 bases). The CDR3 contains 17 residues. The germline V and J ends were trimmed by 6 bases and 2 bases, with 22 bases remaining between them. Germline CDR1 reads MNHEY; CDR2 reads SMNVEV (reference sequence). CDR3 sequence (DNA): TGTGCCAGCAGCCACTTAGGGTTTGCGAGGGTACAAGAGACCCAGTACTTC. Translation gives CASSHLGFARVQETQYF.

The genes are TRBV10-3 and TRBJ2-7; 7 positions match TRBD1. V shed 4 bases and J 5 bases; nucleotides not matched to a gene: 11. This CDR3 has 15 amino acids. From germline, CDR1 is ENHRY and CDR2 SYGVKD. CDR3: CAISAGRGYNNEQYF. CDR3 in DNA: TGTGCCATCAGTGCAGGCAGGGGGTACAACAACGAGCAGTACTTC.

CDR3 DNA sequence: TGTGCCAGTAGCCTGACCGGGACAGGGAACTACGAGCAGTACTTC. Amino acid sequence: CASSLTGTGNYEQYF. The V gene is TRBV19, the J gene TRBJ2-7, with TRBD1 matching over 9 bases. After removal of 6 bases from V and 3 bases from J, the junction contained 9 bases not matched to a gene. The CDR3 is 15 residues long. CDR1 is LNHDA, CDR2 SQIVND, per germline (reference sequence).

J is TRBJ1-6 and V is TRBV27; D unclear. Trimming removed 6 bases from V and 11 bases from J, with 17 bases in between. The CDR3 consists of 14 residues. The germline V gene encodes CDR1 MNHEY and CDR2 SMNVEV (reference sequence). The CDR3 is CASSRGLDGAPLHF. The CDR3 DNA reads as TGTGCCAGCAGCCGAGGACTGGACGGGGCACCCCTCCACTTT.

This clone was seen a few times. The chain is built from TRBV19 and TRBJ2-7; 9 bases line up with TRBD1. J gave up 7 bases and V 3 bases, and 22 bases lay outside the gene matches. Germline V gives CDR1 LNHDA, CDR2 SQIVND (reference sequence). The CDR3 runs 19 residues. The CDR3: CASSISGTGSPLRLKEQYF. The CDR3 region has the DNA TGTGCCAGTAGTATCTCCGGGACAGGGAGTCCTTTGCGCCTAAAGGAGCAGTACTTC.

The gene calls are TRBV29-1 and TRBJ2-1; D is perhaps TRBD2 (6 bases). Trimming removed 6 bases at V and 4 bases at J, with 19 bases between. This CDR3 has 15 residues. Germline V gene data show CDR1 as SQVTM and CDR2 as ANQGSEA. This CDR3 is CSVSVGSGIYNEQFF. The CDR3 DNA reads as TGCAGCGTGTCCGTGGGTAGCGGTATTTACAATGAGCAGTTCTTC.

The CDR3, as DNA: TGTGCCAGCAGCTCGACTAGCGGTCATAGCTCCTACGAGCAGTACTTC. This gives the protein CASSSTSGHSSYEQYF. The rearrangement joins TRBV7-2 to TRBJ2-7, with TRBD2 matching 9 bases. The CDR3 runs to 16 residues. From germline, CDR1 is SGHTA and CDR2 FQGNSA. With 4 bases clipped from V and 0 bases from J, the junction kept 7 bases outside the gene matches.

This clone was seen more than once but under ten times. The chain is built from TRBV5-4 and TRBJ1-2, with 12 bases identical to TRBD1. With V trimmed by 4 bases and J by 5 bases, 9 bases remained unmatched. The CDR3 covers 16 residues. Germline lookup yields CDR1 SGHNT and CDR2 YYREEE (reference sequence). The CDR3 region is CASSVPGQGAQYGYTF. In DNA form, the CDR3 reads TGTGCCAGCAGCGTCCCGGGACAGGGGGCTCAGTATGGCTACACCTTC.

V and J are TRBV27 and TRBJ2-7; 9 bases agree with TRBD1. J lost 0 bases, V lost 2 bases, and 5 bases had no gene match. This CDR3 contains 16 residues. Germline V gene data show CDR1 as MNHEY and CDR2 as SMNVEV (reference sequence). The CDR3 DNA reads as TGTGCCAGCAGTTTAGGGACAGGGAGTAGCTCCTACGAGCAGTACTTC. Its translation: CASSLGTGSSSYEQYF.

The CDR3 loop is CASSSNPTGIGTDTQYF. CDR3 sequence (DNA): TGTGCCAGCAGCTCCAACCCGACAGGCATAGGCACAGATACGCAGTATTTT. The gene calls are TRBV7-3 and TRBJ2-3, with a weak D call TRBD1 (6 bases). V gave up 4 bases and J gave up 1 base, with 18 bases separating them. This CDR3 has 17 amino acids. From germline, CDR1 is SGHTA and CDR2 FQGTGA.